This T cell receptor beta chain was identified during a study of molecular identifiers for immune sequencing clone quantification. With respect to this clonotype: Its specificity is unknown. A much bigger clone sits one base away, suggesting this may be a read error.

Points from the study as a whole: Detectable among some 950,000 naive cells, according to reports, was Jurkat TCR RNA spiked in from one cell.

TCRdb passed the PCR reads through MiXCR, listing each CDR3 protein once. The sample shows nearly 650,000 distinct CDR3 sequences, 25% of them seen only once. RNA fractions of 10%, 30% or 50% and roughly 19,000 to 1,100,000 sorted cells were the source of naive CD8 libraries. A CD8+CD4-CCR7+CD45RA+ gate was used to sort naive CD8 T cells. Germline CDR1 reads MDHEN; CDR2 reads SYDVKM. The CDR3 contains 15 residues. Sequenced input: naive CD8+ T cells from blood, with Jurkat cell RNA spiked in. The subset denotes: FACS-sorted CD8+CD4-CCR7+CD45RA+ naive T cells. The V and J genes are TRBV28 and TRBJ1-4; 7 bases match TRBD1. The clonotype comes from a human donor in good health. Some libraries in this study had Jurkat cell RNA spiked in. The CDR3 nucleotides read TGTGCCAGCAGTTTGTGGCAGGGGGTTGCTGAAGAACTGTTTTTT. Its translation is CASSLWQGVAEELFF.